This T cell receptor beta chain was found in a study of blood T cell repertoires in COVID-19. Assay: immunoSEQ multiplex PCR; the TCRdb copy retains only in-frame clones and omits some. The sample holds approximately 120,000 clones, roughly 80% seen once. The CDR3 extends over 13 amino acids. The germline CDR1 and CDR2 sequences are MNHEY and SMNVEV (reference sequence). The V and J ends lost 2 bases and 7 bases respectively, with 11 bases between them. Sequenced sample: peripheral blood. This receptor was identified in a man in his sixties with acute or convalescent COVID-19. This chain connects TRBV27 to TRBJ2-5, with D tentatively TRBD2 (6 bases). The CDR3, as DNA: TGTGCCAGCAGTTTACTAGCGAGCGGGACCCAGTACTTC. This translates into CASSLLASGTQYF.